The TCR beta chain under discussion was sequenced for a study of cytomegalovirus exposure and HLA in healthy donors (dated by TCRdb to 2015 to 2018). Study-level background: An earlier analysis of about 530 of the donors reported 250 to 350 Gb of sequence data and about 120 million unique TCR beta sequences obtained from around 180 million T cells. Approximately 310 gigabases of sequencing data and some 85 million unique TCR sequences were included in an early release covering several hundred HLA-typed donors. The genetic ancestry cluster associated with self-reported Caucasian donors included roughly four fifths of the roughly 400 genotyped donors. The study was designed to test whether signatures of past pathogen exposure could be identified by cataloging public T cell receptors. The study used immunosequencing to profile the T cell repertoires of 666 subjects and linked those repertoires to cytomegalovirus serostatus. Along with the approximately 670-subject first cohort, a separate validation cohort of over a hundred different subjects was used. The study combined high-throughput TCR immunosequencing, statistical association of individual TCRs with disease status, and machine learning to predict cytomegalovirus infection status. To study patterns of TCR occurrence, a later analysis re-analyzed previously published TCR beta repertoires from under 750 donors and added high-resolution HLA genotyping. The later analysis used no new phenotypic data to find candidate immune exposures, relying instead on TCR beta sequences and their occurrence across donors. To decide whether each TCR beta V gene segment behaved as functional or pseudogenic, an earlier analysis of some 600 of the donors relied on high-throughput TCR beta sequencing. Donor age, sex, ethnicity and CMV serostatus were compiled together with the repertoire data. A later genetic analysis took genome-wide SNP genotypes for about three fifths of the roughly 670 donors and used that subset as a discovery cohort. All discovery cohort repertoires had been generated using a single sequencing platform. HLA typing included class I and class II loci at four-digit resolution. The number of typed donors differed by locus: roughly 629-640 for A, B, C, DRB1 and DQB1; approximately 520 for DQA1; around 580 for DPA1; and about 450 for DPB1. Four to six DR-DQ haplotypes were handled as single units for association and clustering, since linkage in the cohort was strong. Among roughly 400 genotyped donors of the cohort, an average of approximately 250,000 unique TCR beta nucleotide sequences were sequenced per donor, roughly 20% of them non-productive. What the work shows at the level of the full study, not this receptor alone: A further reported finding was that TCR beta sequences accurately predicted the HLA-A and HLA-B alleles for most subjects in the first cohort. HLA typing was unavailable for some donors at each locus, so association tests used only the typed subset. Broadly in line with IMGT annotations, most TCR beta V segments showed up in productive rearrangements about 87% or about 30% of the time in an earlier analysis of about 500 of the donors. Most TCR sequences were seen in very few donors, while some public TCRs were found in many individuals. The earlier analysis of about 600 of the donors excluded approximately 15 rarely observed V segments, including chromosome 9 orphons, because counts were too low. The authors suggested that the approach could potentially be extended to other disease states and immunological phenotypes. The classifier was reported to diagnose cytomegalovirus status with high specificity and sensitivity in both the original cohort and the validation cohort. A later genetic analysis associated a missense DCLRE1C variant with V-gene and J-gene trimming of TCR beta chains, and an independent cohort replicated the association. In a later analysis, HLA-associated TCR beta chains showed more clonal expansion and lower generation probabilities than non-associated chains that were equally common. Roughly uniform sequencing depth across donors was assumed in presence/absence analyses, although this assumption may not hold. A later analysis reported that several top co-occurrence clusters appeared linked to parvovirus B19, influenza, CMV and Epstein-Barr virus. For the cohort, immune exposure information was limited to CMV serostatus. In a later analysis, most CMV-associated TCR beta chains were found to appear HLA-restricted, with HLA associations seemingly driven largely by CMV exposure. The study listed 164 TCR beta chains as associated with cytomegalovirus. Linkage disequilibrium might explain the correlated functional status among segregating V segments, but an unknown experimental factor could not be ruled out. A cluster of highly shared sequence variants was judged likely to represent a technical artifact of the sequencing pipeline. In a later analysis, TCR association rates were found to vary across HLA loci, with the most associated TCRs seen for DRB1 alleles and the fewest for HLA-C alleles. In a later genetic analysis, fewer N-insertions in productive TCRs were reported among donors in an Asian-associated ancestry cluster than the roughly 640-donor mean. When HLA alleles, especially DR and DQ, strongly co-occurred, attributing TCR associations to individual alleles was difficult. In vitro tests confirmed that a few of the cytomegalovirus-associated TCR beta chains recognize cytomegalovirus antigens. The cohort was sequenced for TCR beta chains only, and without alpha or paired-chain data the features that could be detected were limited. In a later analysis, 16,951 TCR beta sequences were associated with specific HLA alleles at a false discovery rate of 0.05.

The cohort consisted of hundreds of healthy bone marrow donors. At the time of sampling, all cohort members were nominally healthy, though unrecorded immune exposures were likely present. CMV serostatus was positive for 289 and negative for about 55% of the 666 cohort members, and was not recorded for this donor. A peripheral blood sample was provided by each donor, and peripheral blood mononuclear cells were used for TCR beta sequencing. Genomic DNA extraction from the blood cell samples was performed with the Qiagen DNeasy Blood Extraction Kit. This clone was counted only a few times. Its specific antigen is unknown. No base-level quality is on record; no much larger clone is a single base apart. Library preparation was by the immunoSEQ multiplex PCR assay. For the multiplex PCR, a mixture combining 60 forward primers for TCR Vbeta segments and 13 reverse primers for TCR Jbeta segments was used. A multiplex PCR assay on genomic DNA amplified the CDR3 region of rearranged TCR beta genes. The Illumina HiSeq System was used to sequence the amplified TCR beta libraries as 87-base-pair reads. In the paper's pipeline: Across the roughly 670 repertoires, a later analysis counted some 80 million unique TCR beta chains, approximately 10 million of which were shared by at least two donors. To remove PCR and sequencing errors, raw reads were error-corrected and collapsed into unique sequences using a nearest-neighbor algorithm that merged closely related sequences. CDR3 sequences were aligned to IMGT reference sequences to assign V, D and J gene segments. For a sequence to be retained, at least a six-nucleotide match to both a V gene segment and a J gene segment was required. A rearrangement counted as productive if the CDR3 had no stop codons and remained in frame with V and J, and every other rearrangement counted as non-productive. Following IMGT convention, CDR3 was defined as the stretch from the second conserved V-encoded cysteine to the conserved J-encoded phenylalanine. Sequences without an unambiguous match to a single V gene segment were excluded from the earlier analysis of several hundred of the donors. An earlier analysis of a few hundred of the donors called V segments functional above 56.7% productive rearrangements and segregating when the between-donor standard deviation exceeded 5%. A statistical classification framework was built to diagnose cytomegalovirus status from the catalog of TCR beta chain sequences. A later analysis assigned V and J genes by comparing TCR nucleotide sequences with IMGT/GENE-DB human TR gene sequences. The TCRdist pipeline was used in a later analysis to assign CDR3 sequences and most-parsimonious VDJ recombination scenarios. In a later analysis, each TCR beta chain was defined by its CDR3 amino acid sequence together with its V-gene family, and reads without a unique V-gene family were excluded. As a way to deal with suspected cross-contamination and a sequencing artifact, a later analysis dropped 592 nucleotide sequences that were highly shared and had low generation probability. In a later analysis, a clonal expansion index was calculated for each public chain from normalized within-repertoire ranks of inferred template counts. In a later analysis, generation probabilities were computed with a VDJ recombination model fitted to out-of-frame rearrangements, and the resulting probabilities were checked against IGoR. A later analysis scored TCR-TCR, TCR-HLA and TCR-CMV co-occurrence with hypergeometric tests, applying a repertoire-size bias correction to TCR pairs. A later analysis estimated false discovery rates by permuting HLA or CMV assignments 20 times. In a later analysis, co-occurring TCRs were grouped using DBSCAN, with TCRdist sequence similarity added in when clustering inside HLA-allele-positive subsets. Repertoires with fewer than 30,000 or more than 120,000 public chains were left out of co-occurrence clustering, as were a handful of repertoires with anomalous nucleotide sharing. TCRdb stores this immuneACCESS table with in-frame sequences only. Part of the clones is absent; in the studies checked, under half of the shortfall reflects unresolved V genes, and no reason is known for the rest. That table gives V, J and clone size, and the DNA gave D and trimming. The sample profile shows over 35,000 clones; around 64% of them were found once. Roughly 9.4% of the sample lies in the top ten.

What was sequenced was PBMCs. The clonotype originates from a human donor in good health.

Here is the DNA: TGTGCCATCAGTGAGACCGGACAAGCCAAGATGAACACTGAAGCTTTCTTT. Its protein reads: CAISETGQAKMNTEAFF. The sequence joins TRBV10-3 to TRBJ1-1; matching of 5 bases hints at TRBD1 as the D gene. The germline V gene supplies CDR1 ENHRY and CDR2 SYGVKD. From cysteine to phenylalanine, the CDR3 is 17 amino acids long. The DNA shown is the 51-base CDR3, in frame from base 1. The junction shows trimming of 2 bases on V and 0 bases on J, plus 16 bases between the germline ends.